One sample yielded the 8 T cell receptor beta chains listed below, sequenced in a study of blood T cell repertoires in COVID-19 (dated by TCRdb to 2020 to 2022). Libraries were built with the immunoSEQ multiplex PCR assay. TCRdb carries this immuneACCESS record with in-frame sequences only. Its versions omit some clonotypes, under half of them owing to an unresolved V gene in the studies checked, with the rest unexplained. This sample gives about 40,000 clones in total; about 91% of them show up just once. Approximately 14% of the sample is in the top ten clones. The source material was peripheral blood. Every receptor here comes from a woman aged 30 to 39 in a cohort sampled during active COVID-19.

CDR3 DNA: TGTGCCAGCTCACAGGGGATGGAGACCCAGTACTTC. Its protein product is CASSQGMETQYF. This chain uses TRBV18 with TRBJ2-5; the D gene is possibly TRBD1 (5 bases). V lost 4 bases and J 5 bases, leaving 8 bases between the germline ends. Germline V lookup: CDR1 KGHSH, CDR2 LQKENI. This CDR3 is built from 12 residues.

This chain joins TRBV6-6 and TRBJ1-5; D may be TRBD1 (5 bases). V lost 7 bases and J lost 4, with 14 bases in between. The germline V gene encodes CDR1 MNHNY and CDR2 SVGAGI (reference sequence). The CDR3 consists of 14 residues. This CDR3 is CASKDGGMNQPQHF. Here the CDR3 DNA reads TGTGCCAGCAAGGACGGGGGGATGAATCAGCCCCAGCATTTT.

In this sample, this clone turned up once. The CDR3 DNA is TGCGCCAGCAGCTTGGATTTAGCTGTTACCGGCTACACCTTC. Encoded protein: CASSLDLAVTGYTF. V is TRBV5-1 and J is TRBJ1-2; D is undetermined. The V gene lost 0 bases and the J gene lost 8 bases, with 14 bases spanning the gap. CDR1 is SGHRS, CDR2 YFSETQ, per germline. The CDR3 runs to 14 residues. Full variable domain (outside the CDR3, taken from reference TRBV5-1 and TRBJ1-2): KAGVTQTPRYLIKTRGQQVTLSCSPISGHRSVSWYQQTPGQGLQFLFEYFSETQRNKGNFPGRFSGRQFSNSRSEMNVSTLELGDSALYLCASSLDLAVTGYTFGSGTRLTVV.

The gene calls are TRBV7-9 and TRBJ2-7, with 8 nucleotides matching TRBD2. Germline assignment: CDR1 SEHNR and CDR2 FQNEAQ (reference sequence). The CDR3 has 14 amino acids. V lost 1 base, J lost 4 bases, and 3 bases stayed unmatched. CDR3 residues: CASSLGASGYEQYF. The DNA of the CDR3 is TGTGCCAGCAGCTTAGGGGCTAGCGGGTACGAGCAGTACTTC.

J is TRBJ1-2 and V is TRBV2, with D unclear. The CDR3 sequence is 11 residues long. The V gene lost 9 bases and the J gene lost 7 bases, with 12 bases spanning the gap. In germline, CDR1 is SNHLY, CDR2 FYNNEI. The CDR3 sequence is CASGPRGGYTF. DNA for the CDR3: TGTGCCAGTGGCCCTCGAGGTGGCTACACCTTC.

The chain recombines TRBV12-3 or TRBV12-4 with TRBJ1-1; the D is unclear. The ends were cut back, 5 bases at V and 2 bases at J, with 6 bases in the middle. CDR3 size: 12 residues. The CDR3 bases are TGTGCCAGCAGTCTCAGTAACACTGAAGCTTTCTTT. Its translation: CASSLSNTEAFF.

This chain joins TRBV7-3 and TRBJ2-3, with 8 bases fitting TRBD2. The CDR3 length is 14 residues. The junction had 5 bases not matched to a gene; V was cut back by 4 bases and J by 5 bases. The germline V gene encodes CDR1 SGHTA and CDR2 FQGTGA. The CDR3 protein is CASSYSGTGDTQYF. CDR3 nucleotides: TGTGCCAGCAGCTATAGCGGGACCGGAGATACGCAGTATTTT.

V gene TRBV5-6 combines with J gene TRBJ2-7; TRBD1 agrees at 7 bases. The V gene end was trimmed by 0 bases and the J gene end by 5 bases; junction bases not matched to a gene: 2. Looked up from germline, CDR1 is SGHDT and CDR2 is YYEEEE. This CDR3 is 13 amino acids long. The CDR3 DNA sequence: TGTGCCAGCAGCTTGGGGACAGGCGACGAGCAGTACTTC. This translates into CASSLGTGDEQYF.